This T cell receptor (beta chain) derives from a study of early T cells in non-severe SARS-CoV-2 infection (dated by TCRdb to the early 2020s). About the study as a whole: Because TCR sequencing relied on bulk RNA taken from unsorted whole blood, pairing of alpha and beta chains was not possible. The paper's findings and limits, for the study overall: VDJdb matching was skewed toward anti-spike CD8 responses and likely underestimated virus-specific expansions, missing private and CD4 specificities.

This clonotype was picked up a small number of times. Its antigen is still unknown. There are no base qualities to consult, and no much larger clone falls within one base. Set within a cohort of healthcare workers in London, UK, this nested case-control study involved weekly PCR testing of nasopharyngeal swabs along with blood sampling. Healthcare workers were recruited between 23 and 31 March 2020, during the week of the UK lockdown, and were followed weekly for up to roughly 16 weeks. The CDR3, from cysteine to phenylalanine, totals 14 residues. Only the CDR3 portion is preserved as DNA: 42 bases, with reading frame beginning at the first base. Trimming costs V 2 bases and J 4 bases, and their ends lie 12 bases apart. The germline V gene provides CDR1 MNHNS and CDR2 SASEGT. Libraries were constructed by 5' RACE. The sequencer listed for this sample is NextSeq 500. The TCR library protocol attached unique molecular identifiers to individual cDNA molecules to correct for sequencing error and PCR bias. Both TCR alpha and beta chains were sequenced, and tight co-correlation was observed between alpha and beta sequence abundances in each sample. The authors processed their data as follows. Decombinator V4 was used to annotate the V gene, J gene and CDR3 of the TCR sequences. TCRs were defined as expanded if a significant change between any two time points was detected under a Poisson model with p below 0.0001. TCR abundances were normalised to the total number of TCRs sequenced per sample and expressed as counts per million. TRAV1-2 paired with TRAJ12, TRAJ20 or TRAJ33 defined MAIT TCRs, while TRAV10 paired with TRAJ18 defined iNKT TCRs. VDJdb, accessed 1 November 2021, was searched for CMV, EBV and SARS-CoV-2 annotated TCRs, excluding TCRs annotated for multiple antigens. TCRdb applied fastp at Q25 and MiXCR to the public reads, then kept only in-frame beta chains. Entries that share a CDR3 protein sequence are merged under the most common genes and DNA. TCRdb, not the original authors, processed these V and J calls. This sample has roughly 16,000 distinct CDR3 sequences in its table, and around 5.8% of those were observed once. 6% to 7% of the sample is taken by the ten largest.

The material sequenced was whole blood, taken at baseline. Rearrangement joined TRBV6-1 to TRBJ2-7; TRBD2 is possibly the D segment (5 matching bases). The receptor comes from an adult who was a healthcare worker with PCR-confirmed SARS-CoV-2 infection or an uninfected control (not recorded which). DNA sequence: TGTGCCAGCAGTGAAAGGCCTGAGGGTTACGAGCAGTACTTC. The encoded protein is CASSERPEGYEQYF.